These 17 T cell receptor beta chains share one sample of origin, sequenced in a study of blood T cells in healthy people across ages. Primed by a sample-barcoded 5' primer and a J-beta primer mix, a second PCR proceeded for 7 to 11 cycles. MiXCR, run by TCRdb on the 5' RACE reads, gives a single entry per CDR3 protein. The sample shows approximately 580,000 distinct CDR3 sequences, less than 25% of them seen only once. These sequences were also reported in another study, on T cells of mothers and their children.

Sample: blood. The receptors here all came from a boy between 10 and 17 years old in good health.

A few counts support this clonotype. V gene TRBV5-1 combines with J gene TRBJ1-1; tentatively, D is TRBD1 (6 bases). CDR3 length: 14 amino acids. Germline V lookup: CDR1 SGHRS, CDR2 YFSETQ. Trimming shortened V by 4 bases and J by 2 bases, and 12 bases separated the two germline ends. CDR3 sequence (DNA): TGCGCCAGCAGCCGGGACAAGGCAAACACTGAAGCTTTCTTT. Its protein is CASSRDKANTEAFF.

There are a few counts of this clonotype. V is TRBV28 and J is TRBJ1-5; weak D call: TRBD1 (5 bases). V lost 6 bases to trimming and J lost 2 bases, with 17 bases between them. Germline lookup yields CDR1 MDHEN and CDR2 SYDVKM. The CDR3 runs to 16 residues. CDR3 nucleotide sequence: TGTGCCAGCAGCAACCTAGGGGTATCAGGCAATCAGCCCCAGCATTTT. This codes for CASSNLGVSGNQPQHF.

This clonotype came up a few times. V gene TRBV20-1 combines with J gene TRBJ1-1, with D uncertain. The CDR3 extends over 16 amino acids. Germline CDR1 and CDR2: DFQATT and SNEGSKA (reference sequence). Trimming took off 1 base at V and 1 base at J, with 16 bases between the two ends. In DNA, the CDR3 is TGCAGTGCTAGAGCTTTCCTTCCGGGTAAGAACACTGAAGCTTTCTTT. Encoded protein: CSARAFLPGKNTEAFF.

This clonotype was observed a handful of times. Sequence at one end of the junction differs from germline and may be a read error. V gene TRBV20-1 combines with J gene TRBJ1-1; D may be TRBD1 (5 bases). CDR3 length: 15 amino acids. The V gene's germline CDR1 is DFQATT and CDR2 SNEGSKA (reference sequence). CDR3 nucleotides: TGCAGTCCTAGTGTTACGGGGTACAGGTCCCCTGAAGCTTTCTTT. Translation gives CSPSVTGYRSPEAFF.

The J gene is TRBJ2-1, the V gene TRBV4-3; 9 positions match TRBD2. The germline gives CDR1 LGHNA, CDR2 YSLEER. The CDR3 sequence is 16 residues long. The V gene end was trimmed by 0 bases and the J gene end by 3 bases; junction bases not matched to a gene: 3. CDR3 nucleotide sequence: TGCGCCAGCAGCCAAGAGGCAGCGGGGGGCTACAATGAGCAGTTCTTC. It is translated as CASSQEAAGGYNEQFF.

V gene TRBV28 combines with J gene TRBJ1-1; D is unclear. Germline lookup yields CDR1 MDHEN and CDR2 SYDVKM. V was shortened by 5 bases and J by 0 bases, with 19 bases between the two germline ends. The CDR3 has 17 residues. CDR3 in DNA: TGTGCCAGCAGTCCACCCCTCCGCATTGTGTTGAACACTGAAGCTTTCTTT. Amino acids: CASSPPLRIVLNTEAFF.

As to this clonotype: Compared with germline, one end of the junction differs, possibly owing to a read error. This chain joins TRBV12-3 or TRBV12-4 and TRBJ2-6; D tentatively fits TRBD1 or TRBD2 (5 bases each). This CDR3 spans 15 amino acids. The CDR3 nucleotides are TGTGCCAGCAGTACACGGTCGGTCGGGGCCAACGTCCCGACTTTC. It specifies CASSTRSVGANVPTF.

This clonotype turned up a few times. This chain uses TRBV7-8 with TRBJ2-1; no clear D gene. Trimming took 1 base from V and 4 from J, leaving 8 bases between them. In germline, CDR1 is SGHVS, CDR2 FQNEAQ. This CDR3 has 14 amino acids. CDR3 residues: CASSLDWVYNEQFF. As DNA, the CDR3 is TGTGCCAGCAGCTTAGATTGGGTATACAATGAGCAGTTCTTC.

The DNA for the CDR3 is TGTGCCAGCAGTCTCGGGACAGGGGCAAGGAATGAGCAGTTCTTC. As protein: CASSLGTGARNEQFF. The chain couples TRBV27 to TRBJ2-1, with 10 bases that match TRBD1. The CDR3 runs to 15 residues. J was trimmed by 7 bases and V by 5 bases; bases with no gene match: 8. Germline V gives CDR1 MNHEY, CDR2 SMNVEV (reference sequence).

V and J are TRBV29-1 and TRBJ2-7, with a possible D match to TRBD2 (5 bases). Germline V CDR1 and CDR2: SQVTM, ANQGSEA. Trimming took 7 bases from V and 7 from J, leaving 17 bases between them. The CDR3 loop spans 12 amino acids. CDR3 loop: CSARGLNMEQYF. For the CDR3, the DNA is TGCAGCGCCCGAGGACTCAACATGGAGCAGTACTTC.

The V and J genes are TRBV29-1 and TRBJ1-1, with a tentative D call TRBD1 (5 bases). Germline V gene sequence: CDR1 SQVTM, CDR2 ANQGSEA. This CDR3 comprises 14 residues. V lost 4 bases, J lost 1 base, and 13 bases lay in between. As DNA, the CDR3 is TGCAGCGTTGCGGTCCAGGGAACGAACACTGAAGCTTTCTTT. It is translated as CSVAVQGTNTEAFF.

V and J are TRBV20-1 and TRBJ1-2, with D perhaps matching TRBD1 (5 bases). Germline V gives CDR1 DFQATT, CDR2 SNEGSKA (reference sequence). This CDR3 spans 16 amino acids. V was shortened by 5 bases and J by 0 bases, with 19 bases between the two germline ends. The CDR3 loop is CSASGRDRATNYGYTF. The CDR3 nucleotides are TGCAGTGCTTCCGGGAGAGACAGAGCGACTAACTATGGCTACACCTTC.

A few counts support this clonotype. The CDR3 reads CASSSVTSGRGETQYF. CDR3 in DNA: TGCGCCAGCAGCTCCGTGACTAGCGGGAGAGGCGAGACCCAGTACTTC. The chain has TRBV5-1 and TRBJ2-5; 12 nucleotides match TRBD2. The CDR3 loop spans 16 amino acids. Germline V gene lookup returns CDR1 SGHRS and CDR2 YFSETQ. The V and J ends lost 3 bases and 5 bases, in that order; junction bases with no gene match: 8.

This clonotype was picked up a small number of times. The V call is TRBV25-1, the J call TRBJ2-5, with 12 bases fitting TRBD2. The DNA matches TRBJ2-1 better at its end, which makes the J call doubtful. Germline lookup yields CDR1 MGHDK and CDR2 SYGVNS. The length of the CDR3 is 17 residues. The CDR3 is CASSATSGGGIYNEQFF. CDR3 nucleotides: TGTGCCAGCAGTGCGACTAGCGGGGGCGGAATCTACAATGAGCAGTTCTTC.

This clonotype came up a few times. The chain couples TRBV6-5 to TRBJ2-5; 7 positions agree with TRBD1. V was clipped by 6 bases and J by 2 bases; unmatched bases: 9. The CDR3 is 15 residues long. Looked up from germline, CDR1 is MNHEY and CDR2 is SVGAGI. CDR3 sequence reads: CASRKGANPQETQYF. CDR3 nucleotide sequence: TGTGCCAGCAGAAAGGGGGCCAACCCTCAAGAGACCCAGTACTTC.

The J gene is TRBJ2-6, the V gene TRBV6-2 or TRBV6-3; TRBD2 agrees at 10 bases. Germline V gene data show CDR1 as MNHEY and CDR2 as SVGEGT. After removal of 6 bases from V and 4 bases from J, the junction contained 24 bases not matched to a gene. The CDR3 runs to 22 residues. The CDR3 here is CASSLTSTSGLRKWSGANVLTF. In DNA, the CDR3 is TGTGCCAGCAGCTTAACCTCGACTAGCGGGTTAAGAAAATGGTCCGGGGCCAACGTCCTGACTTTC.

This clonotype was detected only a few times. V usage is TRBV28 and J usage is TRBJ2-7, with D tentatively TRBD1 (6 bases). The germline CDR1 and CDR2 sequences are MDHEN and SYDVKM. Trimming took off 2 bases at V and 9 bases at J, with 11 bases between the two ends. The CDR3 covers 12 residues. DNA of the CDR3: TGTGCCAGCAGTTTAGGGGCAGGGGTGCAGTACTTC. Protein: CASSLGAGVQYF.